This T cell receptor (beta chain) was sequenced in a study of graft-versus-host responses after intestinal transplantation. The study's findings and limits: Detected in recipient marrow were GvH clones, some of which were first observed in ileum or blood.

Assay: immunoSEQ multiplex PCR; the TCRdb copy retains only in-frame clones and omits some. The data hold about 31,000 clones, with about four fifths observed a single time. This CDR3 is built from 14 residues. Germline CDR1 is MNHEY and CDR2 is SMNVEV (reference sequence). Trimming pared 8 bases from V and 0 bases from J, leaving 14 bases between. On this clone itself: Antigen: not known.

The sequence came from a human donor who received an intestinal transplant. This sample comprised unstimulated CD8+ T cells sorted from spleen or lymph node cells, obtained before intestinal transplant. This chain connects TRBV27 to TRBJ2-7, with D uncertain. This CDR3 is CASGYLGGSYEQYF. CDR3 DNA: TGTGCCAGCGGATACCTAGGCGGCTCCTACGAGCAGTACTTC.